A selection of T cell receptor beta chains follows, all from one sample in a study of beta chain features in type 1 diabetes. Measured with immunoSEQ multiplex PCR; TCRdb has only the in-frame clones, and not every one. The sample shows a few hundred thousand clones, roughly 12% of them seen only once. Sequenced sample: naive CD4+ T cells from blood. The receptors were sampled from a woman younger than 30 with type 1 diabetes. CDR3s include the opening cysteine and the closing phenylalanine or tryptophan. A D gene is named only where the DNA matches it firmly. Clone size is stated in some rows and not others, as once, few, many or a class when expanded.

D gene | J gene | clone size | V gene | CDR3 DNA | CDR3 protein
NA | TRBJ2-7 | few | TRBV9 | TGTGCCAGCAGCGTAGAGTCAGGTTGGCAGGAGCAGTACTTC | CASSVESGWQEQYF
TRBD1 | TRBJ1-1 | few | TRBV7-2 | TGTGCCAGCACCCGGGACAGGAACACTGAAGCTTTCTTT | CASTRDRNTEAFF
TRBD2 | TRBJ2-5 | few | TRBV7-2 | TGTGCCAGCAGCCCCCGAGCTAGCGGGAGACAAGAGACCCAGTACTTC | CASSPRASGRQETQYF
NA | TRBJ2-5 | NA | TRBV20-1 | TGCAGTGCTAGCGAGGAAGAGACCCAGTACTTC | CSASEEETQYF
TRBD2 | TRBJ2-1 | NA | TRBV4-1 | TGCGCCAGCAGCCCGGGGGGGTCAGGGTCCTACAATGAGCAGTTCTTC | CASSPGGSGSYNEQFF
NA | TRBJ2-1 | NA | TRBV11-2 | TGTGCCAGCAGCCGAGGGGGAGCCTACAATGAGCAGTTCTTC | CASSRGGAYNEQFF
NA | TRBJ1-5 | NA | TRBV20-1 | TGCAGTGCTAGTGGAGGGTGGCCCCAGCATTTT | CSASGGWPQHF
TRBD2 | TRBJ2-3 | NA | TRBV10-3 | TGTGCCATCAGTGATCTAGCGGGCAGCACAGATACGCAGTATTTT | CAISDLAGSTDTQYF
TRBD1 | TRBJ1-2 | NA | TRBV28 | TGTGCCAGCAGTTTACTAGACAGGGTCGGCGGCTACACCTTC | CASSLLDRVGGYTF
NA | TRBJ2-7 | few | TRBV28 | TGTGCCAGCAGTTTCTCCTCTACCTACGAGCAGTACTTC | CASSFSSTYEQYF
NA | TRBJ1-1 | few | TRBV30 | TGTGCCTGGAGTGAATCCGGGAGCCCCAACACTGAAGCTTTCTTT | CAWSESGSPNTEAFF
NA | TRBJ1-4 | NA | TRBV2 | TGTGCCAGCACGAGGGCAGGGGAAGGTGAAAAACTGTTTTTT | CASTRAGEGEKLFF
NA | TRBJ1-1 | few | TRBV9 | TGTGCCAGCAGCGTAGCCGGGGGTGGAACTGAAGCTTTCTTT | CASSVAGGGTEAFF
NA | TRBJ2-2 | NA | TRBV6-4 | TGTGCCAGCAGCCTAACTAGGAACACCGGGGAGCTGTTTTTT | CASSLTRNTGELFF
NA | TRBJ2-5 | few | TRBV30 | TGTGCCTGGAGTGGGGGGGTGGTCCAAGAGACCCAGTACTTC | CAWSGGVVQETQYF
TRBD2 | TRBJ2-1 | NA | TRBV5-4 | TGTGCCAGCAGCATACTAGCGTCACCTGAGCAGTTCTTC | CASSILASPEQFF
TRBD2 | TRBJ2-7 | few | TRBV11-2 | TGTGCCAGCAGCTTCCGTAGCGGGTCCTCCTACGAGCAGTACTTC | CASSFRSGSSYEQYF
NA | TRBJ2-7 | few | TRBV5-1 | TGCGCCAGCAGCTTCTCCGCTACCGGGACTTCCATTTACGAGCAGTACTTC | CASSFSATGTSIYEQYF
TRBD1 | TRBJ2-5 | NA | TRBV7-2 | TGTGCCAGCAGCTTCCAGGGGGCGGAAGAGACCCAGTACTTC | CASSFQGAEETQYF
NA | TRBJ2-1 | NA | TRBV5-4 | TGTGCCAGCAGCCCGGGACTGCCCTACAATGAGCAGTTCTTC | CASSPGLPYNEQFF
TRBD1 | TRBJ2-5 | few | TRBV7-2 | TGTGCCAGCAGCGAGAGACAGGGTCTGAAGACCCAGTACTTC | CASSERQGLKTQYF
TRBD2 | TRBJ2-3 | few | TRBV5-1 | TGCGCCAGCAGCCTCCTAACTAGCGGGAGCGCAGATACGCAGTATTTT | CASSLLTSGSADTQYF
NA | TRBJ1-1 | few | TRBV25-1 | TGTGCCAGCAGTGACCCCCTGGGGGGTATGAACACTGAAGCTTTCTTT | CASSDPLGGMNTEAFF
NA | TRBJ2-1 | few | TRBV4-3 | TGCGCCAGCAGCCAAGATGAGGCAGCGCGCGTACCAAATGAGCAGTTCTTC | CASSQDEAARVPNEQFF
NA | TRBJ2-2 | NA | TRBV28 | TGTGCCAGCACCCTTCCCCATGGCGGGTACACCGGGGAGCTGTTTTTT | CASTLPHGGYTGELFF
NA | TRBJ2-3 | few | TRBV5-1 | TGCGCCAGCCGTTCTCTAGCGAGCACAGATACGCAGTATTTT | CASRSLASTDTQYF
NA | TRBJ2-4 | few | TRBV28 | TGTGCCAGCAGTACCCCACTAGTTCAGTACTTC | CASSTPLVQYF
TRBD1 | TRBJ1-2 | NA | TRBV7-9 | TGTGCCAGCAGCCAACACGGACAGGGGCACTATGGCTACACCTTC | CASSQHGQGHYGYTF
TRBD1 | TRBJ1-1 | NA | TRBV19 | TGTGCCAGTAGTCACCGGGACAGGGGGCGGACTGCGGAAGCTTTCTTT | CASSHRDRGRTAEAFF
TRBD1 | TRBJ2-7 | NA | TRBV11-2 | TGTGCCAGCAGCTTAGAATTACAGGGGCAGACCTACGAGCAGTACTTC | CASSLELQGQTYEQYF
NA | TRBJ2-1 | NA | TRBV9 | TGTGCCAGCAGCGTAGATCCCCGAGGTGAGCAGTTCTTC | CASSVDPRGEQFF
NA | TRBJ1-4 | NA | TRBV30 | TGTGCCTGGAGCCAATGGGGGGGAGCTAATGAAAAACTGTTTTTT | CAWSQWGGANEKLFF
NA | TRBJ2-3 | few | TRBV11-3 | TGTGCCAGCAGCCTCAGACTAGGCTCCTCGCAGTATTTT | CASSLRLGSSQYF
NA | TRBJ1-2 | NA | TRBV9 | TGTGCCAGCAGCCCAACAGGGTCAAGTGGCTACACCTTC | CASSPTGSSGYTF
TRBD2 | TRBJ2-2 | few | TRBV4-3 | TGCGCCAGCAGCCGAGGGGCTAGCGGGAGGGATAACACCGGGGAGCTGTTTTTT | CASSRGASGRDNTGELFF
NA | TRBJ2-1 | NA | TRBV18 | TGTGCCAGCTCACCGTTACAGACCTACAATGAGCAGTTCTTC | CASSPLQTYNEQFF
TRBD1 | TRBJ2-3 | few | TRBV4-3 | TGCGCCAGCAGCCAAGAGGACAGGGGCACAGATACGCAGTATTTT | CASSQEDRGTDTQYF
NA | TRBJ2-2 | few | TRBV11-3 | TGTGCCAGCAGCTTAGTCTGGGCCACATACACCGGGGAGCTGTTTTTT | CASSLVWATYTGELFF
TRBD1 | TRBJ1-1 | NA | TRBV6-5 | TGTGCCAGCAGCCCGGGGGACAGGGGATCTGAAGCTTTCTTT | CASSPGDRGSEAFF
TRBD2 | TRBJ2-1 | NA | TRBV9 | TGTGCCAGCAGCGTAGGGGCTAGCGGGAGAGGTGAGCAGTTCTTC | CASSVGASGRGEQFF
TRBD2 | TRBJ2-2 | NA | TRBV5-1 | TGCGCCAGCACCCCCTTAGCGGGGGATAACACCGGGGAGCTGTTTTTT | CASTPLAGDNTGELFF
NA | TRBJ1-1 | few | TRBV29-1 | TGCAGCGTGTCACATGGCACTGAAGCTTTCTTT | CSVSHGTEAFF
NA | TRBJ2-2 | few | TRBV11-2 | TGTGCCAGCAGCTGGGGCGTGGGCACCGGGGAGCTGTTTTTT | CASSWGVGTGELFF
NA | TRBJ2-3 | few | TRBV6-5 | TGTGCCAGCAGTCGACAGTGGACAGATACGCAGTATTTT | CASSRQWTDTQYF
TRBD1 | TRBJ1-4 | few | TRBV4-2 | TGTGCCAGCAGCCAAGCGTACGCGGACAGGGGAGAAAAACTGTTTTTT | CASSQAYADRGEKLFF
NA | TRBJ2-7 | NA | TRBV28 | TGTGCCAGTTCTGGGGTCGCGGGGTACGAGCAGTACTTC | CASSGVAGYEQYF
NA | TRBJ2-5 | NA | TRBV29-1 | TGCAGCGCCCGGGGATGGGGAGAGGTAGAGACCCAGTACTTC | CSARGWGEVETQYF
NA | TRBJ2-5 | NA | TRBV6-1 | TGTGCCAGCGACAGAGTGGTCCTTCAAGAGACCCAGTACTTC | CASDRVVLQETQYF